These T cell receptor beta chains were read from a single sample in a study of shared clonotypes between healthy human individuals. Assay used: immunoSEQ multiplex PCR; TCRdb lists only in-frame clones, some missing. The repertoire includes some 1,100,000 clones, around 82% of them detected once, and about 0.52% sits in the top ten. The sequenced sample was memory CD4+ T cells from PBMCs. The receptors stem from a man in his late teens or twenties in good health. Some clones in this sample may be carry-over from other donors' samples. CDR3s include the opening cysteine and the closing phenylalanine or tryptophan. A D gene is named only where the DNA matches it firmly. Clone size appears in some rows only: once, few, many, or a class for an expanded clone.

J gene | clone size | CDR3 length | V gene | D gene | CDR3 DNA | CDR3 protein
TRBJ1-2 | . | 17 | TRBV4-2 | . | TGTGCCAGCAGCCAAGATGGGGGGCAGGATCTCCGCGGTGGCTACACCTTC | CASSQDGGQDLRGGYTF
TRBJ1-5 | . | 13 | TRBV5-1 | . | TGCGCCAGCAGCTTGGGAGGGGATCAGCCCCAGCATTTT | CASSLGGDQPQHF
TRBJ2-6 | . | 16 | TRBV18 | TRBD1 | TGTGCCAGCTCAAGACAGGGGGCGGCTGGGGCCAACGTCCTGACTTTC | CASSRQGAAGANVLTF
TRBJ1-3 | . | 16 | TRBV10-3 | . | TGTGCCATCAGTGAGGCCGACAGGTTCTCTGGAAACACCATATATTTT | CAISEADRFSGNTIYF
TRBJ2-7 | . | 13 | TRBV6-6 | . | TGTGCCAGCAGTTACGACGGGACCTACGAGCAGTACTTC | CASSYDGTYEQYF
TRBJ2-1 | . | 15 | TRBV10-3 | TRBD1 | TGTGCCATCAGGGAGGACAGGGGGGGCCACAATGAGCAGTTCTTC | CAIREDRGGHNEQFF
TRBJ2-3 | . | 16 | TRBV4-1 | TRBD1 | TGCGCCAGCAGCCCCGCCCGGGACAGCAGCACAGATACGCAGTATTTT | CASSPARDSSTDTQYF
TRBJ1-2 | . | 14 | TRBV13 | . | TGTGCCAGCAGCCCCGGGACGGACAACTATGGCTACACCTTC | CASSPGTDNYGYTF
TRBJ2-1 | . | 14 | TRBV9 | TRBD1 | TGTGCCAGCAGCGCCGGACAGGCGCACAATGAGCAGTTCTTC | CASSAGQAHNEQFF
TRBJ1-2 | . | 13 | TRBV28 | TRBD1 | TGTGCCACGTATACAGGGGTGAACTATGGCTACACCTTC | CATYTGVNYGYTF
TRBJ2-2 | . | 14 | TRBV7-2 | . | TGTGCCAGCAGCTTCCGGCGGAACACCGGGGAGCTGTTTTTT | CASSFRRNTGELFF
TRBJ1-1 | . | 14 | TRBV5-1 | TRBD1 | TGCGCCAGCAGCTTACAGGGGGCAGGCACTGAAGCTTTCTTT | CASSLQGAGTEAFF
TRBJ1-2 | once | 13 | TRBV28 | . | TGTGCCAGCAGACCCGACAGCAACTATGGCTACACCTTC | CASRPDSNYGYTF
TRBJ2-7 | . | 15 | TRBV5-8 | . | TGTGCCAGCAGCTTGGGACATCCAAGCTACCACGAGCAGTACTTC | CASSLGHPSYHEQYF
TRBJ2-5 | . | 15 | TRBV29-1 | . | TGCAGCGCACCCCCGGCAGGGACTCCTCAGGAGACCCAGTACTTC | CSAPPAGTPQETQYF
TRBJ1-5 | . | 15 | TRBV7-9 | TRBD1 | TGTGCCAGCAGCTCCCAGGGGGGTAGCAATCAGCCCCAGCATTTT | CASSSQGGSNQPQHF
TRBJ1-1 | . | 16 | TRBV4-2 | . | TGTGCCAGCAGCCAAGATCGAGCCAGGGGCGGGACTGAAGCTTTCTTT | CASSQDRARGGTEAFF
TRBJ2-5 | . | 20 | TRBV27 | TRBD1 | TGTGCCAGCAGGAGGCTTGGGACAGGGGAGGGGACCATACACCAAGAGACCCAGTACTTC | CASRRLGTGEGTIHQETQYF
TRBJ2-1 | . | 14 | TRBV2 | TRBD2 | TGTGCCAGCAGGGGACTAGCGGCAACTTATCCGCAGTTCTTC | CASRGLAATYPQFF
TRBJ1-2 | . | 14 | TRBV11-2 | . | TGTGCCAGCAGCTCCTACGCCGGGGCCTATGGCTACACCTTC | CASSSYAGAYGYTF
TRBJ1-4 | . | 14 | TRBV28 | . | TGTGCCAGTAGAGCCGGGACAATGAATGAAAAACTGTTTTTT | CASRAGTMNEKLFF
TRBJ2-3 | few | 13 | TRBV7-3 | TRBD2 | TGTGCCAGCAGCTTAACCCGACTAGCACTTCTGTATTTT | CASSLTRLALLYF
TRBJ1-5 | . | 14 | TRBV11-2 | . | TGTGCCAGCAGCTCACAAGGTAGCAATCAGCCCCAGCATTTT | CASSSQGSNQPQHF
TRBJ2-2 | . | 13 | TRBV7-9 | . | TGTGCCAGCAGCTTAGGGAGCACCGGGGAGCTGTTTTTT | CASSLGSTGELFF
TRBJ2-7 | . | 16 | TRBV28 | TRBD1 | TGTGCCAGCAGCTGGGAAACCGGGACAGGTCTACGCGGGCAGTACTTC | CASSWETGTGLRGQYF
TRBJ2-1 | once | 14 | TRBV19 | . | TGTGCCAGTACCCGGGACGGAGAATACAATGAGCAGTTCTTC | CASTRDGEYNEQFF
TRBJ2-2 | . | 13 | TRBV7-9 | . | TGTGCCAGCAGCTTAGTGGGCAGCGGGGAGCTGTTTTTT | CASSLVGSGELFF
TRBJ2-1 | . | 17 | TRBV4-2 | . | TGTGCCAGCAGCCAAGAATGGGGGCTAAGCTCCTACAATGAGCAGTTCTTC | CASSQEWGLSSYNEQFF
TRBJ2-3 | . | 17 | TRBV10-2 | . | TGCGCCGCAATAGTCTCAGGGTCCGCCGACCGCACAGATACGCAGTATTTT | CAAIVSGSADRTDTQYF
TRBJ1-3 | few | 15 | TRBV7-2 | . | TGTGCCAGCAGCTTGACGGTGGGACCTGGAAACACCATATATTTT | CASSLTVGPGNTIYF
TRBJ2-2 | . | 15 | TRBV5-4 | . | TGTGCCAGCAGCTTGGACAGGGTGAACACCGGGGAGCTGTTTTTT | CASSLDRVNTGELFF
TRBJ2-3 | once | 15 | TRBV7-3 | TRBD2 | TGTGCCAGCAGCCGACTAGCGGGAGGTAGAGATACGCAGTATTTT | CASSRLAGGRDTQYF
TRBJ2-7 | . | 14 | TRBV6-5 | . | TGTGCCAGCAGTTACTCGAGAGGTAACTACGAGCAGTACTTC | CASSYSRGNYEQYF
TRBJ1-3 | . | 16 | TRBV5-1 | . | TGCGCCAGCAACCTGGGGCACGGCAACTCTGGAAACACCATATATTTT | CASNLGHGNSGNTIYF
TRBJ1-3 | . | 13 | TRBV19 | . | TGTGCCAGCTCGGACACCTCTGGAAACACCATATATTTT | CASSDTSGNTIYF
TRBJ1-2 | few | 12 | TRBV6-5 | . | TGTGCCGTCCAGCGGTCTCTAGGTGGCTACACCTTC | CAVQRSLGGYTF
TRBJ2-7 | . | 14 | TRBV11-2 | . | TGTGCCAGCAGCCGTTTTACTTTCTCCTACGAGCAGTACTTC | CASSRFTFSYEQYF
TRBJ2-7 | once | 16 | TRBV7-9 | . | TGTGCCAGCAGCCCCGAGGGAGGGGGGAGAGCCTACGAGCAGTACTTC | CASSPEGGGRAYEQYF
TRBJ1-4 | . | 15 | TRBV27 | TRBD1 | TGTGCCAGCAGTTTATACAGGGGGGCTGGGGAAAAACTGTTTTTT | CASSLYRGAGEKLFF
TRBJ1-5 | . | 13 | TRBV30 | . | TGTGCCTGGAATATGGGGGGTAATCAGCCCCAGCATTTT | CAWNMGGNQPQHF
TRBJ2-1 | . | 14 | TRBV7-9 | . | TGTGCCAGCAGCTTATCGGGTAGAATCTATGAGCAGTTCTTC | CASSLSGRIYEQFF
TRBJ2-7 | . | 16 | TRBV19 | TRBD2 | TGTGCCAGTAGTATAGATCTGGCGGGAGCCCGAGCAAGGCGGTACTTC | CASSIDLAGARARRYF
TRBJ2-7 | . | 13 | TRBV7-2 | . | TGTGCCAGCAGCGCACCCTACAGGAATGAGCAGTACTTC | CASSAPYRNEQYF
TRBJ2-1 | . | 11 | TRBV29-1 | . | TGCAGCGTTGATCGCGGCAATGAGCAGTTCTTC | CSVDRGNEQFF
TRBJ2-5 | . | 16 | TRBV5-1 | TRBD1 | TGCGCCAGCAGCTTCTACCCGGACAGGGCTCAAGAGACCCAGTACTTC | CASSFYPDRAQETQYF
TRBJ2-7 | . | 15 | TRBV29-1 | . | TGCAGCGTGGCAGGGACGGAAGTTGACTCCTACGAGCAGTACTTC | CSVAGTEVDSYEQYF
TRBJ1-1 | . | 15 | TRBV7-2 | . | TGTGCCAGCAGCAGAGCGGGGGGGCGCGCCACTGAAGCTTTCTTT | CASSRAGGRATEAFF
TRBJ1-5 | . | 12 | TRBV28 | . | TGTGCCAGCAGTTTATATCCCCAGCCCCAGCATTTT | CASSLYPQPQHF
TRBJ1-2 | . | 13 | TRBV27 | . | TGTGCCTGCCGGGACTTTGTAACGGGTGGCTACACCTTC | CACRDFVTGGYTF
TRBJ1-1 | . | 14 | TRBV15 | . | TGTGCCACCAGCAGAGATCTGGGGCAGGCTGGAGCTTTCTTT | CATSRDLGQAGAFF